Presented here are 15 T cell receptor beta chains from one specimen sequenced in a study of blood T cell repertoires in COVID-19. This table comes from immunoSEQ multiplex PCR, and its TCRdb copy is limited to in-frame clones, with some not included. The sample yields 13,000 to 15,000 clones, approximately 87% seen once. Sequenced input: peripheral blood. The source of these receptors is a man aged 40-55 years with active or convalescent COVID-19.

This rearrangement joins TRBV2 to TRBJ2-5; 7 nucleotides match TRBD2. This CDR3 is built from 16 residues. Germline V gene lookup returns CDR1 SNHLY and CDR2 FYNNEI. V lost 6 bases to trimming and J lost 3 bases; unmatched junction nucleotides: 13. Here the CDR3 DNA reads TGTGCCAGCAGGACTAGCTCGGGTTTTCCCAAAGAGACCCAGTACTTC. Its protein is CASRTSSGFPKETQYF.

The V call is TRBV7-8, the J call TRBJ2-1, with 11 positions matching TRBD2. CDR3 length equals 20 residues. CDR1 is SGHVS, CDR2 FQNEAQ, per germline. Trimming removed 1 base from V and 6 bases from J; junction bases left unmatched: 17. The CDR3 DNA reads TGTGCCAGCAGCTTAGGTAAAACAACTAGCGGGGGACAAAGGACCAATGAGCAGTTCTTC. It yields the protein CASSLGKTTSGGQRTNEQFF.

The V call is TRBV15, the J call TRBJ2-6; D is uncertain. In germline, CDR1 is LNHNV, CDR2 YYDKDF (reference sequence). Trimming left V 5 bases short and J 0 bases short, with 5 bases between. The length of the CDR3 is 14 residues. CDR3 amino acids: CATSVASGANVLTF. The DNA for the CDR3 is TGTGCCACCAGCGTGGCCTCTGGGGCCAACGTCCTGACTTTC.

The V gene is TRBV11-3, the J gene TRBJ1-2; 7 nucleotides line up with TRBD1. Germline V gives CDR1 SGHNT, CDR2 YENEEA. The trim removed 2 bases at V and 6 bases at J, leaving 3 bases unmatched. This CDR3 region has 13 residues. CDR3: CASSLSQGDGYTF. In DNA form, the CDR3 reads TGTGCCAGCAGCTTAAGTCAGGGGGATGGCTACACCTTC.

V and J are TRBV6-5 and TRBJ2-2; the match to TRBD1 covers 11 bases. CDR3 length: 16 amino acids. V was pared by 2 bases and J by 6 bases, with 5 bases of the junction left unmatched. From germline, CDR1 is MNHEY and CDR2 SVGAGI. CDR3: CASSYHGQGASGELFF. The CDR3, as DNA: TGTGCCAGCAGTTACCATGGACAGGGGGCGTCCGGGGAGCTGTTTTTT.

V gene TRBV6-2 or TRBV6-3 combines with J gene TRBJ2-2, with TRBD2 identical over 12 bases. The CDR3 sequence is 20 residues long. V was clipped by 2 bases and J by 5 bases; unmatched bases: 15. CDR1 and CDR2 (germline): MNHEY, SVGEGT. The CDR3 is CASSYRWTSGVPQTTGELFF. The DNA for the CDR3 is TGTGCCAGCAGTTACCGGTGGACTAGCGGGGTTCCCCAAACGACCGGGGAGCTGTTTTTT.

This chain connects TRBV18 to TRBJ2-7; 8 bases line up with TRBD1. V lost 3 bases and J lost 3; bases outside the gene matches: 7. Per germline, CDR1 KGHSH and CDR2 LQKENI. The CDR3 spans 15 residues. In DNA form, the CDR3 reads TGTGCCAGCTCACCTTCCGGGACAGGAATCTACGAGCAGTACTTC. It codes for CASSPSGTGIYEQYF.

CDR3 DNA: TGTGCCAGCAGCCCCGGGACAGGGGCCTATAGCAATCAGCCCCAGCATTTT. Amino acid sequence: CASSPGTGAYSNQPQHF. The chain combines TRBV7-9 with TRBJ1-5; 10 nucleotides align to TRBD1. The CDR3 spans 17 residues. With 5 bases clipped from V and 0 bases from J, the junction kept 7 bases outside the gene matches. CDR1 is SEHNR, CDR2 FQNEAQ, per germline (reference sequence).

The chain recombines TRBV2 with TRBJ2-1; TRBD1 is a possible D gene (6 bases). This CDR3 spans 14 amino acids. Germline loops: CDR1 SNHLY, CDR2 FYNNEI. Deletions cut 7 bases from V and 10 bases from J, with 20 bases between. CDR3: CASNEAGERGEQFF. DNA of the CDR3: TGTGCCAGCAATGAGGCAGGGGAGAGGGGCGAGCAGTTCTTC.

The rearrangement links TRBV2 to TRBJ1-2; D unclear. Per the germline V gene, CDR1 is SNHLY and CDR2 is FYNNEI. V lost 7 bases to trimming and J lost 8 bases, with 20 bases between them. This CDR3 has 14 amino acids. The CDR3: CASTLQTELEGYTF. CDR3 sequence (DNA): TGTGCCAGCACCCTCCAGACGGAGCTAGAAGGCTACACCTTC.

This chain uses TRBV6-2 or TRBV6-3 with TRBJ2-6; 9 nucleotides match TRBD1. Trimming at V came to 5 bases and at J to 2 bases, leaving 4 bases not matched to a gene. CDR3 length: 16 residues. Germline V lookup: CDR1 MNHEY, CDR2 SVGEGT. CDR3 loop: CASSGQGLTGANVLTF. The CDR3 DNA reads TGTGCCAGCAGTGGACAGGGGCTAACTGGGGCCAACGTCCTGACTTTC.

This chain links TRBV6-5 with TRBJ1-1, with a tentative D call TRBD1 (6 bases). CDR1 and CDR2 from the germline V gene are MNHEY and SVGAGI. V lost 7 bases and J 4 bases, leaving 16 bases between the germline ends. The CDR3 extends over 14 amino acids. The DNA for the CDR3 is TGTGCCAGCACCGAAAGACAGGTAGGCACTGAAGCTTTCTTT. It yields the protein CASTERQVGTEAFF.

The rearrangement joins TRBV27 to TRBJ2-7; D is unclear. The CDR3 is 14 amino acids. Looked up from germline, CDR1 is MNHEY and CDR2 is SMNVEV (reference sequence). Trimming removed 2 bases at V and 3 bases at J, with 11 bases between. The CDR3 loop is CASSLPRFFYEQYF. The CDR3 bases are TGTGCCAGCAGTTTACCACGGTTCTTCTACGAGCAGTACTTC.

This chain uses TRBV19 with TRBJ1-2; 7 nucleotides align to TRBD1. The CDR3 consists of 15 residues. Trimming cost V 6 bases and J 5 bases; bases outside gene matches: 12. The germline V gene encodes CDR1 LNHDA and CDR2 SQIVND (reference sequence). The CDR3 bases are TGTGCCAGTAGCGACCCTACCGGGACAGCTTATGGCTACACCTTC. This sequence encodes CASSDPTGTAYGYTF.

The rearrangement links TRBV6-5 to TRBJ1-1; no firm D call. The CDR3 sequence is 14 residues long. V shed 0 bases and J shed 0 bases, with 5 bases lying between them. Per germline, CDR1 MNHEY and CDR2 SVGAGI. In DNA, the CDR3 is TGTGCCAGCAGTTACTCGAGGTTGAACACTGAAGCTTTCTTT. Protein product: CASSYSRLNTEAFF.